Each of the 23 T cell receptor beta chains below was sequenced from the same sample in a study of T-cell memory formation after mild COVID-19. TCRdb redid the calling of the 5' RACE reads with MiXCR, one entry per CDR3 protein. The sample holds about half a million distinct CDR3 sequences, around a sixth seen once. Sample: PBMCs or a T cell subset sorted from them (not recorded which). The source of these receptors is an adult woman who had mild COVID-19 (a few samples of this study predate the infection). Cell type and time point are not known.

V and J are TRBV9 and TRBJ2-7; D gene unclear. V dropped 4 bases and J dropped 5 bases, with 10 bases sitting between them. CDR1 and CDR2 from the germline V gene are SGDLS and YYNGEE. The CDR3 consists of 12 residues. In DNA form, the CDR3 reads TGTGCCAGCAGCTCATCGATCCACGAGCAGTACTTC. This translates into CASSSSIHEQYF.

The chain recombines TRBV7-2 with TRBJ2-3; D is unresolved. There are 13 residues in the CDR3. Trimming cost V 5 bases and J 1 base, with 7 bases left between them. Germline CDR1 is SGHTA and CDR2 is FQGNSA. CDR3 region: CASSKSRTDTQYF. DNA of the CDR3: TGTGCCAGCAGCAAAAGCCGCACAGATACGCAGTATTTT.

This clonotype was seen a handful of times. The CDR3 spells CASKPWDSSYEQYF. The CDR3 DNA sequence: TGTGCCAGCAAGCCCTGGGACAGTAGCTACGAGCAGTACTTC. The V call is TRBV6-1, the J call TRBJ2-7; 7 bases match TRBD1. With 7 bases clipped from V and 3 bases from J, the junction kept 9 bases outside the gene matches. The CDR3 extends over 14 amino acids. Germline V lookup: CDR1 MNHNS, CDR2 SASEGT.

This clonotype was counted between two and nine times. The DNA of the CDR3 is TGCAGTGCTAACCTAGCGGGGCTAAAGAGCACAGATACGCAGTATTTT. Its translation is CSANLAGLKSTDTQYF. The chain links TRBV20-1 to TRBJ2-3; TRBD2 agrees at 9 bases. V was clipped by 4 bases and J by 0 bases; unmatched bases: 8. Germline V gene lookup returns CDR1 DFQATT and CDR2 SNEGSKA (reference sequence). The CDR3 is made up of 16 amino acids.

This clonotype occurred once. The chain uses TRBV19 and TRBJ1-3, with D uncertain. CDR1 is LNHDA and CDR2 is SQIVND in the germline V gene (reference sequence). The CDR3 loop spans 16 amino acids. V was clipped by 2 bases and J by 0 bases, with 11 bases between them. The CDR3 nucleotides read TGTGCCAGTAGTATATCGGGTCTGAGCTCTGGAAACACCATATATTTT. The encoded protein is CASSISGLSSGNTIYF.

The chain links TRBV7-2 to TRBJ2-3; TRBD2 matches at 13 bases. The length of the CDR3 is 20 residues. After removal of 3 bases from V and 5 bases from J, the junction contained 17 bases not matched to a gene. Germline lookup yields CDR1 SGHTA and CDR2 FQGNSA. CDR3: CASSFHALAGGPSPRDTQYF. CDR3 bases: TGTGCCAGCAGCTTCCATGCACTAGCGGGAGGGCCAAGCCCAAGAGATACGCAGTATTTT.

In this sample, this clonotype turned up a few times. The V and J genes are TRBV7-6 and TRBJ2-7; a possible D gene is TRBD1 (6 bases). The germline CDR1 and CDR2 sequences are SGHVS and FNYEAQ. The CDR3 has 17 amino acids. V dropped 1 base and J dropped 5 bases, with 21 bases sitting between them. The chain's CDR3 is CASSLVFTGSVLDEQYF. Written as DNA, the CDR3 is TGTGCCAGCAGCTTAGTGTTCACAGGGTCGGTTTTGGACGAGCAGTACTTC. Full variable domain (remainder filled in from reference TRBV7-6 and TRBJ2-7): GAGVSQSPRYKVTKRGQDVALRCDPISGHVSLYWYRQALGQGPEFLTYFNYEAQQDKSGLPNDRFSAERPEGSISTLTIQRTEQRDSAMYRCASSLVFTGSVLDEQYFGPGTRLTVT.

This CDR3 reads CASSLTSGPPGNEQFF. In DNA, the CDR3 is TGCGCCAGCAGCTTGACTAGCGGTCCCCCCGGGAATGAGCAGTTCTTC. The rearrangement uses TRBV5-1 and TRBJ2-1; 8 bases are a match to TRBD2. Germline assignment: CDR1 SGHRS and CDR2 YFSETQ. CDR3 length: 16 amino acids. V was clipped by 1 base and J by 7 bases; unmatched bases: 10. Filled out from reference TRBV5-1 and TRBJ2-1, the complete variable domain reads KAGVTQTPRYLIKTRGQQVTLSCSPISGHRSVSWYQQTPGQGLQFLFEYFSETQRNKGNFPGRFSGRQFSNSRSEMNVSTLELGDSALYLCASSLTSGPPGNEQFFGPGTRLTVL.

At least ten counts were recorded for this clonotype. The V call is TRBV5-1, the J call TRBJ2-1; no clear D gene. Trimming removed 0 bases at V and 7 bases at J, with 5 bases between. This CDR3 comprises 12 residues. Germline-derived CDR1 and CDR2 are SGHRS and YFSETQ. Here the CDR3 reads CASSLDGNEQFF. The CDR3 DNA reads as TGCGCCAGCAGCTTGGACGGGAATGAGCAGTTCTTC.

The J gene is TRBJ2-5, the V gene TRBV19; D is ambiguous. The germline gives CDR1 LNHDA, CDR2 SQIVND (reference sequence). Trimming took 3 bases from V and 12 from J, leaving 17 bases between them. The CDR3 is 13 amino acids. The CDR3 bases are TGTGCCAGTAGTATGAGTTTAGAGGCCATGGAGTACTTC. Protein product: CASSMSLEAMEYF.

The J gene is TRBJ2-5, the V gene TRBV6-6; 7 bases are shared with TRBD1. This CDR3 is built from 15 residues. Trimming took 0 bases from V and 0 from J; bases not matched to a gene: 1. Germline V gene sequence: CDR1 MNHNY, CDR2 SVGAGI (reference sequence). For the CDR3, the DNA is TGTGCCAGCAGTTACTCGGGACAGAACCAAGAGACCCAGTACTTC. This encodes CASSYSGQNQETQYF.

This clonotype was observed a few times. In DNA form, the CDR3 reads TGCGCCAGCAGTGAATCAACCGCCGCGAACACCGGGGAGCTGTTTTTT. Its translation is CASSESTAANTGELFF. The chain is built from TRBV5-1 and TRBJ2-2, with D unresolved. Trimming left V 5 bases short and J 0 bases short, with 14 bases between. Looked up from germline, CDR1 is SGHRS and CDR2 is YFSETQ. This CDR3 comprises 16 residues. Filled out from reference TRBV5-1 and TRBJ2-2, the complete variable domain reads KAGVTQTPRYLIKTRGQQVTLSCSPISGHRSVSWYQQTPGQGLQFLFEYFSETQRNKGNFPGRFSGRQFSNSRSEMNVSTLELGDSALYLCASSESTAANTGELFFGEGSRLTVL.

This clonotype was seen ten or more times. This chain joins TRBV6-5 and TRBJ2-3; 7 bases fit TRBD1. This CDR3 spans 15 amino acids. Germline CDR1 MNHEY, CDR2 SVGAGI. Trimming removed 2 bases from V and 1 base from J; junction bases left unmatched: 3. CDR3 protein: CASSYGTARTDTQYF. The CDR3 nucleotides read TGTGCCAGCAGTTACGGGACAGCCCGCACAGATACGCAGTATTTT.

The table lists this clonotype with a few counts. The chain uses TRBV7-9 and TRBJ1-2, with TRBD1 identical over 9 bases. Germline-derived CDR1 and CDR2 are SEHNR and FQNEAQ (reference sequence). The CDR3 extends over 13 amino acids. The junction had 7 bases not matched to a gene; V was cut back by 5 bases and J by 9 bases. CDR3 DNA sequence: TGTGCCAGCAGCCGGGGACAGGGAGAGAGCTACACCTTC. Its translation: CASSRGQGESYTF. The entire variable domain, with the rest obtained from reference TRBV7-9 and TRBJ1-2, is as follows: DTGVSQNPRHKITKRGQNVTFRCDPISEHNRLYWYRQTLGQGPEFLTYFQNEAQLEKSRLLSDRFSAERPKGSFSTLEIQRTEQGDSAMYLCASSRGQGESYTFGSGTRLTVV.

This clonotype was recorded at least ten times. Written as DNA, the CDR3 is TGTGCCAGCAGCTTAGAACTGGTGGGGGAGACCCAGTACTTC. The encoded protein is CASSLELVGETQYF. The chain employs TRBV7-2 and TRBJ2-5; D unclear. The germline V gene encodes CDR1 SGHTA and CDR2 FQGNSA. This CDR3 spans 14 amino acids. The germline V and J ends were trimmed by 1 base and 5 bases, with 11 bases remaining between them.

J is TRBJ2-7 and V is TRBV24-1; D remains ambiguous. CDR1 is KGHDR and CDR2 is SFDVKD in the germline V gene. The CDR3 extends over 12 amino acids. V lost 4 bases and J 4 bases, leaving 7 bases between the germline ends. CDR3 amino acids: CATSEVRYEQYF. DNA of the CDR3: TGTGCCACCAGTGAGGTCAGGTACGAGCAGTACTTC.

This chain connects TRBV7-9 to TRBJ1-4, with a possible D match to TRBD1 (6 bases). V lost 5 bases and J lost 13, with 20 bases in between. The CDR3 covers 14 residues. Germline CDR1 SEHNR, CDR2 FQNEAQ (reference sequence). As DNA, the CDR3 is TGTGCCAGCAGCCCGGACAGCTCCCCGGGGGGACTGTTTTTT. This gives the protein CASSPDSSPGGLFF.

The CDR3 reads CASSPRQRQGYTDTQYF. The CDR3 DNA is TGTGCCAGCTCACCACGACAGAGACAGGGATACACAGATACGCAGTATTTT. This chain connects TRBV18 to TRBJ2-3, with 7 bases matching TRBD1. CDR1 KGHSH and CDR2 LQKENI come from the germline V gene. With V trimmed by 1 base and J by 2 bases, 9 bases remained unmatched. This CDR3 is 17 amino acids long.

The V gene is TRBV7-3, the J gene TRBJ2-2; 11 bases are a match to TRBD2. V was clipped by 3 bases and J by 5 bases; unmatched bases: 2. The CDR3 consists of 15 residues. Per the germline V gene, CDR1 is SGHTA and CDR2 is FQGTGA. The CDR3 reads CASSLTSGVTGELFF. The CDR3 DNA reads TGTGCCAGCAGCTTGACTAGCGGGGTAACCGGGGAGCTGTTTTTT.

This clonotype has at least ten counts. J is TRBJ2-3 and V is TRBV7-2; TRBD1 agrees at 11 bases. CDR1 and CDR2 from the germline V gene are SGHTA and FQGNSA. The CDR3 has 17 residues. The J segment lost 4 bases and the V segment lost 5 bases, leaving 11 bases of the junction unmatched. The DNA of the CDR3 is TGTGCCAGCAGCCCTAGGGGCGGACAGGGGGCTGCAGATACGCAGTATTTT. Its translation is CASSPRGGQGAADTQYF.

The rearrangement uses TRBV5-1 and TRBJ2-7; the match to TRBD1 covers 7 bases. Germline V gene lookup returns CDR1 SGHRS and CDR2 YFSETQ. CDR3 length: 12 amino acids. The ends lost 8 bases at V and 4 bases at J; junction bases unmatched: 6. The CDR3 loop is CASEGDSYEQYF. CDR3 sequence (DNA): TGCGCCAGTGAAGGGGACAGTTACGAGCAGTACTTC.

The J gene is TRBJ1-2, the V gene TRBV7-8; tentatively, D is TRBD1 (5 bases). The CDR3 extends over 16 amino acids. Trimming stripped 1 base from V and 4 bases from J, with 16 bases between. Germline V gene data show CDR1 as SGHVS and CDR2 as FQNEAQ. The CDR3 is CASSLGAVGVSYGYTF. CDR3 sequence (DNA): TGTGCCAGCAGCTTAGGGGCCGTAGGGGTTAGCTATGGCTACACCTTC.

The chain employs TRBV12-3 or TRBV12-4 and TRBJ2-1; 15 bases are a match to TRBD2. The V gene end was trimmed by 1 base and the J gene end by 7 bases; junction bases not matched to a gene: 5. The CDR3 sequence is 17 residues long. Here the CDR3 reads CASSLEGLAGGGNEQFF. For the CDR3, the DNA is TGTGCCAGCAGTTTAGAAGGACTAGCGGGAGGGGGTAATGAGCAGTTCTTC.